One and the same sample provided the 11 T cell receptor beta chains below, sequenced in a study of blood T cell repertoires in COVID-19. Libraries were prepared by immunoSEQ multiplex PCR; TCRdb keeps only in-frame clonotypes and omits some of them. The sample gives about 79,000 clones, 70% to 90% of which show up once; under 6% is in the top ten. Sequences were obtained from peripheral blood. All receptors derive from a man between 45 and 60 years old with active COVID-19.

The chain has TRBV7-9 and TRBJ1-3; D gene uncertain. Per the germline V gene, CDR1 is SEHNR and CDR2 is FQNEAQ (reference sequence). CDR3 length: 14 residues. V lost 0 bases and J lost 4, with 7 bases in between. This CDR3 reads CASSLAQKGNTIYF. The CDR3 DNA reads as TGTGCCAGCAGCTTAGCACAGAAAGGAAACACCATATATTTT. Filled out from reference TRBV7-9 and TRBJ1-3, the complete variable domain reads DTGVSQNPRHKITKRGQNVTFRCDPISEHNRLYWYRQTLGQGPEFLTYFQNEAQLEKSRLLSDRFSAERPKGSFSTLEIQRTEQGDSAMYLCASSLAQKGNTIYFGEGSWLTVV.

The chain has TRBV6-2 or TRBV6-3 and TRBJ2-2; TRBD2 aligns across 9 bases. Germline V CDR1 and CDR2: MNHEY, SVGEGT. V lost 6 bases to trimming and J lost 6 bases; unmatched junction nucleotides: 20. The CDR3 is 19 amino acids. CDR3 region: CASSHVGGRRSGGSGELFF. The CDR3 DNA reads as TGTGCCAGCAGCCACGTAGGAGGGCGTCGTAGCGGGGGATCCGGGGAGCTGTTTTTT.

The chain recombines TRBV11-2 with TRBJ2-7, with TRBD1 identical over 7 bases. Germline V gene lookup returns CDR1 SGHAT and CDR2 FQNNGV. V lost 8 bases to trimming and J lost 4 bases; unmatched junction nucleotides: 5. CDR3 length: 12 amino acids. CDR3 sequence: CASLKTGYEQYF. The CDR3 DNA is TGTGCCAGCCTAAAGACAGGGTACGAGCAGTACTTC.

V and J are TRBV9 and TRBJ2-2, with D perhaps matching TRBD2 (6 bases). CDR3 length: 13 amino acids. From germline, CDR1 is SGDLS and CDR2 YYNGEE. Trimming removed 9 bases from V and 2 bases from J, with 11 bases in between. CDR3 loop: CATRDFNTGELFF. As DNA, the CDR3 is TGTGCCACCCGGGACTTCAACACCGGGGAGCTGTTTTTT.

The chain joins TRBV7-3 to TRBJ1-5; 10 bases map to TRBD1. V gave up 5 bases and J gave up 7 bases; unmatched junction bases: 2. Germline assignment: CDR1 SGHTA and CDR2 FQGTGA. This CDR3 region has 13 residues. Here the CDR3 reads CASSKTGGQPQHF. The CDR3 nucleotides are TGTGCCAGCAGCAAGACAGGGGGCCAGCCCCAGCATTTT.

The chain links TRBV4-2 to TRBJ1-6, with 8 bases that match TRBD1. This CDR3 has 16 residues. Per germline, CDR1 LGHNA and CDR2 YNFKEQ. After removal of 4 bases from V and 10 bases from J, the junction contained 12 bases not matched to a gene. CDR3 loop: CASSLRGGTGVSPLHF. The CDR3 DNA follows: TGTGCCAGCAGCCTCAGGGGGGGGACAGGTGTATCACCCCTCCACTTT.

On this clone itself: Sequence at one end of the junction differs from germline and may be a read error. This sequence joins TRBV7-3 and TRBJ2-2, with a possible D match to TRBD2 (5 bases). The CDR3 has 19 amino acids. Germline CDR1 SGHTA, CDR2 FQGTGA. CDR3 in amino acids: CVSSLTPRGVGRNTGELFF. The CDR3 bases are TGTGTCAGCAGCTTAACTCCTCGTGGTGTAGGGAGGAACACCGGGGAGCTGTTTTTT. Variable domain in full (rest from reference TRBV7-3 and TRBJ2-2): GAGVSQTPSNKVTEKGKYVELRCDPISGHTALYWYRQSLGQGPEFLIYFQGTGAADDSGLPNDRFFAVRPEGSVSTLKIQRTERGDSAVYLCVSSLTPRGVGRNTGELFFGEGSRLTVL.

The chain links TRBV9 to TRBJ2-1; no clear D. The CDR3 is 13 residues long. The germline V gene encodes CDR1 SGDLS and CDR2 YYNGEE. V gave up 0 bases and J gave up 5 bases, with 6 bases separating them. The CDR3 nucleotides read TGTGCCAGCAGCGTAGGCTCTAACAATGAGCAGTTCTTC. It translates to CASSVGSNNEQFF.

This clone was found once. The chain joins TRBV7-2 to TRBJ2-7; tentatively, D is TRBD2 (5 bases). Per the germline V gene, CDR1 is SGHTA and CDR2 is FQGNSA. This CDR3 comprises 13 residues. V was trimmed by 6 bases and J by 4 bases, leaving 13 bases between them. In DNA, the CDR3 is TGTGCCAGCAGTACTAGGAACGGTTACGAGCAGTACTTC. Protein: CASSTRNGYEQYF.

This chain joins TRBV28 and TRBJ2-7; 7 bases are a match to TRBD2. Germline V CDR1 and CDR2: MDHEN, SYDVKM. V lost 4 bases and J lost 3; bases outside the gene matches: 6. This CDR3 is built from 14 residues. CDR3 coding DNA: TGTGCCAGCAGTTCATCCGGGACTAACTACGAGCAGTACTTC. Its translation: CASSSSGTNYEQYF.

The rearrangement uses TRBV28 and TRBJ2-5; possibly TRBD2 for D (5 bases). V was trimmed by 5 bases and J by 1 base, leaving 11 bases between them. The germline V gene encodes CDR1 MDHEN and CDR2 SYDVKM. The length of the CDR3 is 14 residues. The CDR3 region is CASSKSGIQETQYF. The CDR3 nucleotides are TGTGCCAGCAGTAAATCGGGGATCCAAGAGACCCAGTACTTC.